This TCR beta chain comes out of a study of OX40 agonist ivuxolimab in advanced cancers. The wider study: Two patients with cutaneous melanoma and one with hepatocellular carcinoma, three in total, showed partial responses.

TCRdb's copy holds only in-frame clones and misses some; the assay was immunoSEQ multiplex PCR. The table lists 75,000 to 100,000 clones, 85% to 90% of them singletons. Study results and limitations: Individuals who were partial responders at 0.1-3.0 mg/kg had clonal expansion that ranked among the lowest.

Concerning this clone: Antigen specificity is unknown.

The investigators sampled blood at baseline, at cycle 4 day 1, and at cycle 7 day 1. The V gene lost 2 bases and the J gene lost 0 bases, with 8 bases spanning the gap. This CDR3 spans 16 amino acids. Germline V CDR1 and CDR2: MNHEY, SMNVEV (reference sequence). The clonotype was recovered from an adult with an advanced solid tumor such as melanoma, head and neck, liver or kidney cancer. This material consisted of CD4+ or CD8+ T cells sorted from blood, taken in a trial of the OX40 agonist ivuxolimab. The V and J genes are TRBV27 and TRBJ2-6, with D possibly matching TRBD2 (5 bases). CDR3 bases: TGTGCCAGCAGTTTAGAGGGTTTCTCTGGGGCCAACGTCCTGACTTTC. Translation gives CASSLEGFSGANVLTF.